This is a list of T cell receptor beta chains from one sample in a study of blood T cell repertoires in COVID-19. The table came from immunoSEQ multiplex PCR; TCRdb's copy has only in-frame clones and leaves some out. The sample contains 200,000 to 250,000 clones, roughly 80% of which appear only once. The sequenced material came from peripheral blood. These receptors were obtained from an elderly woman with COVID-19, enrolled during active disease. The CDR3 runs from the conserved cysteine through the conserved F or W. Each record gives: clone size, V gene, D gene, J gene, CDR3 DNA, CDR3 protein. The D gene is left open where the match is weak. The size entry is marked missing in some rows and otherwise reads once, few, many or a size class.

clone size: NA; V gene: TRBV6-6; D gene: NA; J gene: TRBJ1-2; CDR3 DNA: TGTGCCAGCAGTCCGTACAGTAGGAACTATGGCTACACCTTC; CDR3 protein: CASSPYSRNYGYTF
clone size: NA; V gene: TRBV7-2; D gene: TRBD2; J gene: TRBJ2-7; CDR3 DNA: TGTGCCAGCAGCTTAGATACTAGCGGAGCCTACGAGCAGTACTTC; CDR3 protein: CASSLDTSGAYEQYF
clone size: once; V gene: TRBV3-1/TRBV3-2; D gene: NA; J gene: TRBJ1-1; CDR3 DNA: TGTGCCAGCAGCGAAGTCGGGAACACTGAAGCTTTCTTT; CDR3 protein: CASSEVGNTEAFF
clone size: NA; V gene: TRBV29-1; D gene: TRBD1; J gene: TRBJ2-3; CDR3 DNA: TGCAGCGTTGAAGATCGACAGGGCCCGCAGTATTTT; CDR3 protein: CSVEDRQGPQYF
clone size: NA; V gene: TRBV5-1; D gene: NA; J gene: TRBJ1-6; CDR3 DNA: TGCGCCAGCAGCTTGGTCGGTGATTCACCCCTCCACTTT; CDR3 protein: CASSLVGDSPLHF
clone size: NA; V gene: TRBV2; D gene: TRBD2; J gene: TRBJ2-3; CDR3 DNA: TGTGCCAGCAACGGACTAGCGGATCGAAACACAGATACGCAGTATTTT; CDR3 protein: CASNGLADRNTDTQYF
clone size: NA; V gene: TRBV5-1; D gene: TRBD1; J gene: TRBJ1-2; CDR3 DNA: TGCGCCAGCAGCTTGCAAATACAGGGGGCGACGGATGGCTACACCTTC; CDR3 protein: CASSLQIQGATDGYTF
clone size: NA; V gene: TRBV7-9; D gene: NA; J gene: TRBJ1-1; CDR3 DNA: TGTGCCAGCAGCCCAAGGAGGCGGGGGCTGTACACTGAAGCTTTCTTT; CDR3 protein: CASSPRRRGLYTEAFF
clone size: NA; V gene: TRBV5-1; D gene: NA; J gene: TRBJ2-7; CDR3 DNA: TGCGCCAGCAGCTTGAGGCAGGGAACATATTACGAGCAGTACTTC; CDR3 protein: CASSLRQGTYYEQYF
clone size: NA; V gene: TRBV3-1/TRBV3-2; D gene: NA; J gene: TRBJ2-1; CDR3 DNA: TGTGCCAGCAGCCTACTCAATGAGCAGTTCTTC; CDR3 protein: CASSLLNEQFF
clone size: many; V gene: TRBV2; D gene: TRBD1; J gene: TRBJ1-1; CDR3 DNA: TGTGCCAGCAGCGAAGGGGGCGAAGTGGCTTTCTTT; CDR3 protein: CASSEGGEVAFF
clone size: NA; V gene: TRBV5-1; D gene: NA; J gene: TRBJ1-2; CDR3 DNA: TGCGCCAGCAGCTTGGGGCAGGGTGAGGGCTACACCTTC; CDR3 protein: CASSLGQGEGYTF
clone size: NA; V gene: TRBV5-6; D gene: NA; J gene: TRBJ2-7; CDR3 DNA: TGTGCCAGCAGCTTGGGCGGAACCGACTACGAGCAGTACTTC; CDR3 protein: CASSLGGTDYEQYF
clone size: NA; V gene: TRBV7-9; D gene: TRBD2; J gene: TRBJ2-1; CDR3 DNA: TGTGCCAGCAGCTCACCATCCGGGACTAGCGGGGCATACAATGAGCAGTTCTTC; CDR3 protein: CASSSPSGTSGAYNEQFF
clone size: NA; V gene: TRBV11-2; D gene: NA; J gene: TRBJ2-1; CDR3 DNA: TGTGCCAGCAGTTATAGACAGGTAGGGAATGAGCAGTTCTTC; CDR3 protein: CASSYRQVGNEQFF
clone size: NA; V gene: TRBV7-7; D gene: TRBD2; J gene: TRBJ2-1; CDR3 DNA: TGTGCTAGCAGCGAACTAGCGGGAGGTTGGAATGAGCAGTTCTTC; CDR3 protein: CASSELAGGWNEQFF
clone size: NA; V gene: TRBV27; D gene: TRBD2; J gene: TRBJ2-1; CDR3 DNA: TGTGCCAGCAGCGGGTCCCGACTAGCCTGGTTCTTC; CDR3 protein: CASSGSRLAWFF
clone size: NA; V gene: TRBV4-2; D gene: TRBD2; J gene: TRBJ2-2; CDR3 DNA: TGTGCCAGCAGCCAAGATCGGAGCGGGAGGGCCACCGGGGAGCTGTTTTTT; CDR3 protein: CASSQDRSGRATGELFF
clone size: NA; V gene: TRBV29-1; D gene: TRBD2; J gene: TRBJ2-1; CDR3 DNA: TGCAGCGTTGAAGGTAGCGGGGGAACCTACAATGAGCAGTTCTTC; CDR3 protein: CSVEGSGGTYNEQFF
clone size: NA; V gene: TRBV2; D gene: NA; J gene: TRBJ1-2; CDR3 DNA: TGTGCCAGCAGACAGGAGGGGGGGATTAACTATGGCTACACCTTC; CDR3 protein: CASRQEGGINYGYTF
clone size: NA; V gene: TRBV5-1; D gene: NA; J gene: TRBJ1-1; CDR3 DNA: TGCGCCAGCAGCTTGGTGGGAGACACTGAAGCTTTCTTT; CDR3 protein: CASSLVGDTEAFF
clone size: NA; V gene: TRBV5-1; D gene: NA; J gene: TRBJ2-4; CDR3 DNA: TGCGCCAGCAGCTTGGATTACAGGGCCAGGGGCATTCAGTACTTC; CDR3 protein: CASSLDYRARGIQYF
clone size: NA; V gene: TRBV6-1; D gene: NA; J gene: TRBJ1-2; CDR3 DNA: TGTGCCAGCAGTGAAGCGCTTGTCAGGGGCCGAGGCTACACCTTC; CDR3 protein: CASSEALVRGRGYTF
clone size: few; V gene: TRBV27; D gene: NA; J gene: TRBJ2-6; CDR3 DNA: TGTGCCAGCAGGGGGCTTTCGACTGGGGCCAACGTCCTGACTTTC; CDR3 protein: CASRGLSTGANVLTF
clone size: NA; V gene: TRBV5-1; D gene: NA; J gene: TRBJ2-1; CDR3 DNA: TGCGCCAGCAGCTTGGCGGTAGCGGAGCAGTTCTTC; CDR3 protein: CASSLAVAEQFF
clone size: NA; V gene: TRBV3-1/TRBV3-2; D gene: NA; J gene: TRBJ1-3; CDR3 DNA: TGTGCCAGCAGCAGCCAAGGACCGACTAGGGGAAACACCATATATTTT; CDR3 protein: CASSSQGPTRGNTIYF
clone size: few; V gene: TRBV3-1/TRBV3-2; D gene: TRBD1; J gene: TRBJ2-5; CDR3 DNA: TGTGCCAGCAGCCAATTGACAGGGACAGAGACCCAGTACTTC; CDR3 protein: CASSQLTGTETQYF
clone size: NA; V gene: TRBV12-3/TRBV12-4; D gene: NA; J gene: TRBJ2-7; CDR3 DNA: TGTGCCAGCAGTTTCGGGGCCTACGAGCAGTACTTC; CDR3 protein: CASSFGAYEQYF
clone size: once; V gene: TRBV6-1; D gene: TRBD2; J gene: TRBJ2-3; CDR3 DNA: TGTGCCAGCAGTGTAAGACCGACTAGCGGACCAGATACGCAGTATTTT; CDR3 protein: CASSVRPTSGPDTQYF
clone size: NA; V gene: TRBV6-4; D gene: NA; J gene: TRBJ2-1; CDR3 DNA: TGTGCCAGCAGCGGGAGAAACAATGAGCAGTTCTTC; CDR3 protein: CASSGRNNEQFF
clone size: NA; V gene: TRBV3-1/TRBV3-2; D gene: NA; J gene: TRBJ1-1; CDR3 DNA: TGTGCCAGCAGCCAAGAGGTGGGGCAAGCTTTCTTT; CDR3 protein: CASSQEVGQAFF
clone size: NA; V gene: TRBV15; D gene: NA; J gene: TRBJ1-1; CDR3 DNA: TGTGCCACCAGCTTGGACAGAAGTAAGGTTGAAGCTTTCTTT; CDR3 protein: CATSLDRSKVEAFF
clone size: NA; V gene: TRBV9; D gene: TRBD1; J gene: TRBJ1-3; CDR3 DNA: TGTGCCAGCAGCGTAGCGCAGGGGGGACCTGGAAACACCATATATTTT; CDR3 protein: CASSVAQGGPGNTIYF
clone size: NA; V gene: TRBV27; D gene: NA; J gene: TRBJ2-7; CDR3 DNA: TGTGCCAGCAGGGCTAGCGCCTCCTACGAGCAGTACTTC; CDR3 protein: CASRASASYEQYF
clone size: NA; V gene: TRBV11-2; D gene: NA; J gene: TRBJ2-7; CDR3 DNA: TGTGCCAGCGGTCCCTGGGCAATCTACGAGCAGTACTTC; CDR3 protein: CASGPWAIYEQYF
clone size: NA; V gene: TRBV6-2/TRBV6-3; D gene: NA; J gene: TRBJ1-4; CDR3 DNA: TGTGCCAGCAGCCCAGATGGCAGAGGGAATGAAAAACTGTTTTTT; CDR3 protein: CASSPDGRGNEKLFF
clone size: NA; V gene: TRBV6-5; D gene: NA; J gene: TRBJ1-1; CDR3 DNA: TGTGCCGCGCGGGGCGTGAACACTGAAGCTTTCTTT; CDR3 protein: CAARGVNTEAFF